One and the same sample provided the 18 T cell receptor beta chains below, sequenced in a study of beta chain features in type 1 diabetes. Overall study findings and caveats: Type 1 diabetes patients showed a moderate but significant shortening of TCRB CDR3s in all four CD4+ subsets.

These receptors have no identified antigens. Sequenced material consisted of expressed TCRB transcripts (all of the isolated RNA was reverse transcribed). Sequencing used immunoSEQ multiplex PCR; TCRdb keeps in-frame clones, though not all of them. The sample lists 500,000 to 850,000 clones, about 14% occurring once. Sequencing was carried out using naive CD4+ T cells from blood. These receptors originate from a man aged 18 to 30 with type 1 diabetes.

The chain couples TRBV18 to TRBJ2-2; the D gene is possibly TRBD2 (6 bases). Germline V gene lookup returns CDR1 KGHSH and CDR2 LQKENI. Trimming took 1 base from V and 3 from J, leaving 12 bases between them. The CDR3 totals 16 residues. This CDR3 reads CASSPRARRDTGELFF. CDR3 DNA sequence: TGTGCCAGCTCACCACGAGCACGGAGGGACACCGGGGAGCTGTTTTTT.

V and J are TRBV6-5 and TRBJ2-3; D is uncertain. V lost 6 bases and J 0 bases, leaving 10 bases between the germline ends. Per germline, CDR1 MNHEY and CDR2 SVGAGI. This CDR3 is built from 14 residues. This chain's CDR3 is CASSPATSTDTQYF. The DNA for the CDR3 is TGTGCCAGCAGCCCTGCGACTAGCACAGATACGCAGTATTTT.

The chain has TRBV6-5 and TRBJ2-7; D assignment may be TRBD1 or TRBD2 (7 bases each). Deletions cut 2 bases from V and 3 bases from J, with 17 bases between. This CDR3 region has 16 residues. CDR1 is MNHEY and CDR2 is SVGAGI in the germline V gene. The CDR3 sequence is CASSYPPGGEHYEQYF. In nucleotides, the CDR3 is TGTGCCAGCAGTTACCCTCCAGGGGGGGAACACTACGAGCAGTACTTC.

The chain carries TRBV2 and TRBJ2-3, with unresolved D. The CDR3 consists of 16 residues. Deletions cut 5 bases from V and 5 bases from J, with 20 bases between. Looked up from germline, CDR1 is SNHLY and CDR2 is FYNNEI. The CDR3 DNA is TGTGCCAGCAGTTCCCAGGCGGCAGTCATAGGAGATACGCAGTATTTT. Translated, it gives CASSSQAAVIGDTQYF.

This sequence joins TRBV2 and TRBJ1-1; 9 nucleotides agree with TRBD1. The trim removed 5 bases at V and 3 bases at J, leaving 7 bases unmatched. The CDR3 has 15 residues. Germline values: CDR1 SNHLY, CDR2 FYNNEI. The CDR3, as DNA: TGTGCCAGCAGTTGGGACAGGGCGGAGGACACTGAAGCTTTCTTT. Amino acids: CASSWDRAEDTEAFF. The variable domain in full, with the rest retrieved from reference TRBV2 and TRBJ1-1, is EPEVTQTPSHQVTQMGQEVILRCVPISNHLYFYWYRQILGQKVEFLVSFYNNEISEKSEIFDDQFSVERPDGSNFTLKIRSTKLEDSAMYFCASSWDRAEDTEAFFGQGTRLTVV.

The chain links TRBV9 to TRBJ1-1; D might be TRBD1 (5 bases). This CDR3 comprises 14 residues. CDR1 and CDR2 (germline): SGDLS, YYNGEE. V was trimmed by 0 bases and J by 1 base, leaving 7 bases between them. The CDR3 spells CASSVGQPNTEAFF. The CDR3 DNA is TGTGCCAGCAGCGTAGGACAGCCGAACACTGAAGCTTTCTTT.

This clone has more than one count but fewer than ten. This chain links TRBV7-9 with TRBJ2-1, with D unresolved. Trimming cost V 6 bases and J 0 bases, with 12 bases left between them. There are 15 residues in the CDR3. Germline CDR1 is SEHNR and CDR2 is FQNEAQ (reference sequence). The CDR3 sequence: CASSSHDSSYNEQFF. As DNA, the CDR3 is TGTGCCAGCAGTTCTCACGATAGCTCCTACAATGAGCAGTTCTTC.

This clone was seen a few times. The chain employs TRBV28 and TRBJ1-2, with no clear D. The CDR3 has 12 residues. The V end was cut by 6 bases, the J end by 8 bases, with 13 bases between. CDR1 and CDR2 (germline): MDHEN, SYDVKM. The CDR3 region has the DNA TGTGCCAGCAGCACACCTGCGGGGGGCTACACCTTC. This translates into CASSTPAGGYTF.

This chain joins TRBV7-2 and TRBJ2-7, with D perhaps TRBD1 (5 bases). Germline assignment: CDR1 SGHTA and CDR2 FQGNSA. Trimming removed 3 bases at V and 1 base at J, with 13 bases between. CDR3 size: 15 residues. For the CDR3, the DNA is TGTGCCAGCAGCTTGGGTATAGGGGAATCCTACGAGCAGTACTTC. It translates to CASSLGIGESYEQYF. Supplemented by reference TRBV7-2 and TRBJ2-7, the full variable domain reads GAGVSQSPSNKVTEKGKDVELRCDPISGHTALYWYRQSLGQGLEFLIYFQGNSAPDKSGLPSDRFSAERTGGSVSTLTIQRTQQEDSAVYLCASSLGIGESYEQYFGPGTRLTVT.

This clone was picked up a small number of times. The chain uses TRBV30 and TRBJ1-1; TRBD1 might be the D (5 bases). V lost 7 bases and J 0 bases, leaving 15 bases between the germline ends. This CDR3 is built from 14 residues. CDR1 is GTSNPN and CDR2 is SVGIG in the germline V gene (reference sequence). CDR3 DNA: TGTGCCTCGGCAAGGGGCAGGATGAACACTGAAGCTTTCTTT. Translated, it gives CASARGRMNTEAFF.

In its sample, this clone was seen a few times. Additional DNA sequences in this sample encode the identical CDR3. The rearrangement uses TRBV28 and TRBJ1-2, with TRBD1 matching 9 bases. Germline assignment: CDR1 MDHEN and CDR2 SYDVKM. V was pared by 6 bases and J by 5 bases, with 4 bases of the junction left unmatched. CDR3 length equals 13 residues. CDR3 region: CASSLGTGYGYTF. CDR3 bases: TGTGCCAGCAGCCTCGGGACAGGGTATGGCTACACCTTC.

The rearrangement links TRBV7-6 to TRBJ2-3; D may be TRBD1 (6 bases). Trimming pared 10 bases from V and 10 bases from J, leaving 21 bases between. Germline V gene data show CDR1 as SGHVS and CDR2 as FNYEAQ. This CDR3 region has 13 residues. The CDR3 DNA is TGTGCCACCCAATCCGGACAGCCCCTTGCGCAGTATTTT. It yields the protein CATQSGQPLAQYF.

The chain recombines TRBV9 with TRBJ2-6; 7 bases map to TRBD1. The V gene's germline CDR1 is SGDLS and CDR2 YYNGEE. The CDR3 extends over 17 amino acids. V was pared by 4 bases and J by 0 bases, with 7 bases of the junction left unmatched. CDR3: CASSPQGTPSGANVLTF. For the CDR3, the DNA is TGTGCCAGCAGCCCACAGGGGACCCCCTCTGGGGCCAACGTCCTGACTTTC.

The chain recombines TRBV6-1 with TRBJ1-1; D gene unclear. Germline lookup yields CDR1 MNHNS and CDR2 SASEGT. This CDR3 has 11 amino acids. V was pared by 6 bases and J by 2 bases, with 4 bases between. CDR3 coding DNA: TGTGCCAGCAGCGGAAACACTGAAGCTTTCTTT. It yields the protein CASSGNTEAFF.

This clone was seen a few times. V is TRBV18 and J is TRBJ2-7, with 8 bases fitting TRBD2. There are 15 residues in the CDR3. CDR1 and CDR2 (germline): KGHSH, LQKENI. After removal of 0 bases from V and 6 bases from J, the junction contained 7 bases not matched to a gene. The CDR3 DNA sequence: TGTGCCAGCTCACCACCGGGACGGGGGGGCAGCGAGCAGTACTTC. Translated: CASSPPGRGGSEQYF.

The CDR3 bases are TGTGCCAGCAGCGCATCAGGCGCGGACACTGAAGCTTTCTTT. Protein sequence: CASSASGADTEAFF. The V gene is TRBV9, the J gene TRBJ1-1; no clear D. CDR1 SGDLS and CDR2 YYNGEE come from the germline V gene. The CDR3 is made up of 14 amino acids. V lost 3 bases, J lost 3 bases, and 12 bases lay in between.

This clone was detected only a few times. This chain joins TRBV6-1 and TRBJ2-5, with D uncertain. Germline CDR1 reads MNHNS; CDR2 reads SASEGT. Between the trimmed V and J ends, which lost 4 bases and 1 base, there was a span of 7 bases. The CDR3 runs to 13 residues. Here the CDR3 DNA reads TGTGCCAGCAGTGGACGAGTCCAAGAGACCCAGTACTTC. Amino acid sequence: CASSGRVQETQYF.

This chain uses TRBV7-9 with TRBJ1-1, with D uncertain. The V gene's germline CDR1 is SEHNR and CDR2 FQNEAQ (reference sequence). The CDR3 is 17 residues long. The V and J ends lost 5 bases and 1 base respectively, with 20 bases between them. CDR3: CASSVRYSQRENTEAFF. CDR3 coding DNA: TGTGCCAGCAGCGTTCGATACTCCCAGAGAGAGAACACTGAAGCTTTCTTT.